The 9 T cell receptor beta chains reported below all come from one sample, sequenced in a study of T cells after yellow fever vaccination. TCRdb re-called the 5' RACE reads through MiXCR, storing one row per CDR3 protein. This sample has about 320,000 distinct CDR3 sequences, with roughly 4.3% found just once. Specimen: PBMCs, collected 15 days after the yellow fever booster vaccination. These TCRs come from a man aged 18 to 29 who received the YFV17D yellow fever vaccine.

This clonotype has ten or more counts. The CDR3 sequence: CASSLYIKGYGYTF. In nucleotides, the CDR3 is TGCGCCAGCAGCTTGTACATTAAGGGCTATGGCTACACCTTC. The V gene is TRBV5-1, the J gene TRBJ1-2; D is uncertain. V was pared by 1 base and J by 4 bases, with 11 bases between. CDR1 is SGHRS, CDR2 YFSETQ, per germline. The CDR3 extends over 14 amino acids.

A note on this clonotype: A much larger clone differs by one base, so this may be a read error. This chain links TRBV5-1 with TRBJ2-3; D could derive from TRBD1 or TRBD2 (6 bases each). The CDR3 loop spans 18 amino acids. CDR1 is SGHRS, CDR2 YFSETQ, per germline. This CDR3 is CASSLARVGGGITVTQYF. Written as DNA, the CDR3 is TGCGCCAGCAGCTTGGCCCGCGTTGGAGGGGGAATAACAGTTACGCAGTATTTT.

In this sample, this clonotype turned up a few times. This sequence joins TRBV30 and TRBJ1-2; D possibly corresponds to TRBD1 (5 bases). CDR1 is GTSNPN and CDR2 is SVGIG in the germline V gene (reference sequence). With 4 bases removed from V and 3 bases from J, the gap between germline ends came to 12 bases. CDR3 length equals 13 residues. CDR3 in amino acids: CAWKVGADYGYTF. CDR3 DNA: TGTGCCTGGAAAGTAGGGGCTGACTATGGCTACACCTTC. Using reference TRBV30 and TRBJ1-2 for the parts outside the CDR3, the full variable domain is SQTIHQWPATLVQPVGSPLSLECTVEGTSNPNLYWYRQAAGRGLQLLFYSVGIGQISSEVPQNLSASRPQDRQFILSSKKLLLSDSGFYLCAWKVGADYGYTFGSGTRLTVV.

This clonotype showed up many times. This chain connects TRBV7-2 to TRBJ1-2; D remains unclear. CDR1 is SGHTA, CDR2 FQGNSA, per germline. Trimming took 5 bases from V and 5 from J, leaving 18 bases between them. This CDR3 is built from 15 residues. CDR3 in amino acids: CASSDAQGPGYGYTF. CDR3 coding DNA: TGTGCCAGCAGCGACGCCCAAGGCCCCGGGTATGGCTACACCTTC. Drawing the rest from reference TRBV7-2 and TRBJ1-2, the complete variable domain is GAGVSQSPSNKVTEKGKDVELRCDPISGHTALYWYRQSLGQGLEFLIYFQGNSAPDKSGLPSDRFSAERTGGSVSTLTIQRTQQEDSAVYLCASSDAQGPGYGYTFGSGTRLTVV.

This clonotype was recorded at least ten times. The genes are TRBV12-3 or TRBV12-4 and TRBJ1-4; possible D gene TRBD1, 6 bases. V lost 5 bases, J lost 5 bases, and 9 bases lay in between. The CDR3 runs 13 residues. The CDR3 sequence is CASSIDRNEKLFF. DNA of the CDR3: TGTGCCAGCAGTATAGACAGGAATGAAAAACTGTTTTTT.

This clonotype was picked up a small number of times. One junction end does not reproduce the germline sequence, and a read error may be involved. This chain links TRBV5-1 with TRBJ1-4; TRBD1 is a possible D gene (6 bases). The CDR3 consists of 16 residues. Germline CDR1 reads SGHRS; CDR2 reads YFSETQ. The CDR3 reads CASSSEGWDNNEVKIF. The CDR3 region has the DNA TGCGCCAGCAGCTCGGAGGGGTGGGACAATAATGAAGTGAAGATTTTT.

This clonotype was counted between two and nine times. The chain uses TRBV11-2 and TRBJ2-7; D is undetermined. Germline-derived CDR1 and CDR2 are SGHAT and FQNNGV. The length of the CDR3 is 14 residues. The V end was cut by 4 bases, the J end by 3 bases, with 13 bases between. The CDR3 DNA is TGTGCCAGCAGCTCGATTAAGGCCTACTACGAGCAGTACTTC. Residues: CASSSIKAYYEQYF. Drawing the rest from reference TRBV11-2 and TRBJ2-7, the complete variable domain is EAGVAQSPRYKIIEKRQSVAFWCNPISGHATLYWYQQILGQGPKLLIQFQNNGVVDDSQLPKDRFSAERLKGVDSTLKIQPAKLEDSAVYLCASSSIKAYYEQYFGPGTRLTVT.

This clonotype was counted many times. This chain connects TRBV5-1 to TRBJ1-1; 8 bases map to TRBD1. The CDR3 covers 13 residues. Per germline, CDR1 SGHRS and CDR2 YFSETQ. The ends lost 8 bases at V and 5 bases at J; junction bases unmatched: 8. CDR3 protein: CASSGGSGTEAFF. CDR3 nucleotides: TGCGCCAGTTCAGGGGGCTCGGGAACTGAAGCTTTCTTT.

This clonotype came up a few times. The V call is TRBV7-6, the J call TRBJ1-4; 7 nucleotides agree with TRBD1. CDR1 is SGHVS and CDR2 is FNYEAQ in the germline V gene. V shed 4 bases, J shed 8 bases, and the junction held 10 bases outside the gene matches. The CDR3 runs 15 residues. The CDR3 nucleotides read TGTGCCAGCAGCTCCCTGACAGGGACGGACGAAAAACTGTTTTTT. Protein: CASSSLTGTDEKLFF.